This T cell receptor beta chain came from a study of regulatory T cells in long-lasting Graves disease. The time point was: persistent/refractory GD, antithyroid drugs over 5 years with positive TRAb. PBMCs were the source of the RNA used for TCR sequencing. With iRepertoire HTBI primers and Arm-PCR of CDR3 regions, TCR beta libraries were built. TCRdb used MiXCR to reprocess the multiplex PCR reads, holding one entry per CDR3 protein. The sample has under 450,000 distinct CDR3 sequences; 20% to 25% are singletons. The clonotype originates from a woman aged 40 to 55 with Graves disease. This sample comprised peripheral blood mononuclear cells (PBMCs), obtained when the disease was refractory, from a patient treated with antithyroid drugs.

The CDR3 protein is CASSSRSYLAPKPYEQYF. CDR3 sequence (DNA): TGTGCCAGCAGCTCCAGATCTTACCTAGCTCCTAAGCCATACGAGCAGTACTTC. The chain recombines TRBV11-2 with TRBJ2-7, with D perhaps TRBD2 (5 bases). Germline V lookup: CDR1 SGHAT, CDR2 FQNNGV. Trimming left V 4 bases short and J 4 bases short, with 26 bases between. The CDR3 is 18 residues long.